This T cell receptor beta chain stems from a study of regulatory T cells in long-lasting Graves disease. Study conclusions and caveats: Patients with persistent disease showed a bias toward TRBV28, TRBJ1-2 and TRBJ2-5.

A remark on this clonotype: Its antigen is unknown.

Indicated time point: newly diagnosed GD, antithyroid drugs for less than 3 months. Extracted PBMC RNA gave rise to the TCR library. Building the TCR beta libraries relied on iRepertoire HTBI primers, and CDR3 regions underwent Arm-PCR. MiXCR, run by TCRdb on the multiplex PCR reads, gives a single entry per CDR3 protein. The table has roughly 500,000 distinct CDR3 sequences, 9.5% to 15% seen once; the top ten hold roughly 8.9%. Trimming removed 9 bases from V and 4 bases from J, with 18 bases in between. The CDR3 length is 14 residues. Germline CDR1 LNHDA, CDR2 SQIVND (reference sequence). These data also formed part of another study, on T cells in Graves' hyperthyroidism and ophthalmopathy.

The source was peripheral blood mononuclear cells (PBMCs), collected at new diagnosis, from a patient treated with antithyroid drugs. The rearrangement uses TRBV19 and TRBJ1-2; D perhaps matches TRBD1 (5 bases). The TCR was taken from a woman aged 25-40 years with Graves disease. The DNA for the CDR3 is TGTGCCAGCACGTCCGAGGACAAACCCTATGGCTACACCTTC. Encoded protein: CASTSEDKPYGYTF.